This passage covers 18 T cell receptor beta chains from one sample sequenced in a study of T cells after posttransplantation cyclophosphamide. Method: immunoSEQ multiplex PCR; TCRdb's copy keeps in-frame clones and lacks some. This table has more than 20,000 clones, 73% appearing once. Material for sequencing was memory CD4+ T cells sorted from PBMCs. These receptors all come from a woman aged 55 to 70 in good health, CMV-negative, and a related stem cell transplant donor.

CDR3: CASSFRGSEQYF. In nucleotides, the CDR3 is TGTGCCAGCAGTTTTAGAGGGTCCGAGCAGTACTTC. This sequence joins TRBV27 and TRBJ2-7; the D gene is possibly TRBD2 (5 bases). Germline V lookup: CDR1 MNHEY, CDR2 SMNVEV (reference sequence). The V and J ends lost 3 bases and 6 bases respectively, with 9 bases between them. The CDR3 covers 12 residues.

J is TRBJ2-7 and V is TRBV19, with 7 bases lining up with TRBD1. This CDR3 contains 15 residues. Germline-derived CDR1 and CDR2 are LNHDA and SQIVND (reference sequence). Trimming removed 4 bases from V and 6 bases from J; junction bases left unmatched: 12. The CDR3 nucleotides are TGTGCCAGTAGTAGGGGCCTTGACAGGGACGGCGAGCAGTACTTC. Protein product: CASSRGLDRDGEQYF.

The V gene is TRBV4-1, the J gene TRBJ1-4; D ambiguous. V lost 0 bases and J lost 0, with 17 bases in between. The CDR3 loop spans 19 amino acids. Germline V gives CDR1 MGHRA, CDR2 YSYEKL. The chain's CDR3 is CASSQDAKRTEATNEKLFF. The CDR3 DNA is TGCGCCAGCAGCCAAGATGCTAAGCGGACTGAAGCAACTAATGAAAAACTGTTTTTT.

The V gene is TRBV5-1, the J gene TRBJ1-4, with D possibly matching TRBD1 (6 bases). Trimming removed 5 bases at V and 4 bases at J, with 15 bases between. The CDR3 is made up of 15 amino acids. Germline CDR1 and CDR2: SGHRS and YFSETQ. The CDR3 DNA reads as TGCGCCAGCAGTTCCGGGGGGCCTAATAATGAAAAACTGTTTTTT. Its protein product is CASSSGGPNNEKLFF.

The chain is built from TRBV28 and TRBJ2-1, with 12 bases identical to TRBD2. Trimming took 10 bases from V and 4 from J; bases not matched to a gene: 2. CDR3 size: 13 residues. Germline lookup yields CDR1 MDHEN and CDR2 SYDVKM. The CDR3 DNA follows: TGTGCCATCGGGACTAGCGGGTACAATGAGCAGTTCTTC. Protein: CAIGTSGYNEQFF.

Only a few counts were recorded for this clone. The chain links TRBV5-1 to TRBJ2-7, with D perhaps matching TRBD1 (6 bases). The CDR3 totals 14 residues. Germline CDR1 SGHRS, CDR2 YFSETQ. V shed 0 bases and J shed 9 bases, with 16 bases lying between them. The CDR3 sequence: CASSLARGPIRQYF. The CDR3 bases are TGCGCCAGCAGCTTGGCCAGGGGCCCCATCCGGCAGTACTTC.

The genes are TRBV18 and TRBJ2-1, with a possible D match to TRBD2 (7 bases). The CDR3 has 15 amino acids. Germline loops: CDR1 KGHSH, CDR2 LQKENI. V gave up 1 base and J gave up 3 bases, with 10 bases separating them. CDR3 coding DNA: TGTGCCAGCTCACCACTAGGGGGGGACTACAATGAGCAGTTCTTC. Translating it yields CASSPLGGDYNEQFF.

The chain recombines TRBV4-1 with TRBJ2-1; perhaps TRBD2 as D (5 bases). The V end was cut by 4 bases, the J end by 6 bases, with 13 bases between. The CDR3 has 14 amino acids. Looked up from germline, CDR1 is MGHRA and CDR2 is YSYEKL. The CDR3 DNA reads as TGCGCCAGCAGCCCATCGGAGGTAGGCAATGAGCAGTTCTTC. Protein sequence: CASSPSEVGNEQFF.

This clone appeared a single time. V usage is TRBV30 and J usage is TRBJ1-3; the match to TRBD1 covers 8 bases. Trimming took 3 bases from V and 8 from J; bases not matched to a gene: 6. The CDR3 consists of 13 residues. Germline V gene lookup returns CDR1 GTSNPN and CDR2 SVGIG (reference sequence). CDR3 bases: TGTGCCTGGAGCCGGGACAGGCCCCACACCATATATTTT. As protein: CAWSRDRPHTIYF.

This clone has more than one count but fewer than ten. This chain connects TRBV7-3 to TRBJ2-1; D might be TRBD1 (5 bases). V lost 5 bases, J lost 5 bases, and 10 bases lay in between. This CDR3 has 13 residues. Germline CDR1 is SGHTA and CDR2 is FQGTGA. CDR3 sequence (DNA): TGTGCCAGCAGCCCTGGGGCGGACAATGAGCAGTTCTTC. Translation gives CASSPGADNEQFF.

This rearrangement joins TRBV27 to TRBJ2-5, with D possibly matching TRBD2 (5 bases). The end of the DNA aligns better with TRBJ2-7, so the J call may be wrong. CDR1 is MNHEY and CDR2 is SMNVEV in the germline V gene (reference sequence). This CDR3 is 15 amino acids long. CDR3 nucleotides: TGTGCCAGCAGTTTAGGGTTGACTAACTCCTACGAGCAGTACTTC. Translation gives CASSLGLTNSYEQYF.

This rearrangement joins TRBV4-3 to TRBJ1-2; 9 bases fit TRBD1. Germline V gives CDR1 LGHNA, CDR2 YSLEER. With 2 bases clipped from V and 4 bases from J, the junction kept 8 bases outside the gene matches. This CDR3 is built from 16 residues. The CDR3 region is CASSQPAGQGSYGYTF. The CDR3 region has the DNA TGCGCCAGCAGCCAACCCGCCGGACAGGGGTCCTATGGCTACACCTTC.

This clone came up once. The V call is TRBV28, the J call TRBJ1-6; possible D gene TRBD1, 6 bases. Trimming took 6 bases from V and 7 from J, leaving 13 bases between them. The CDR3 runs 14 residues. Germline V gene lookup returns CDR1 MDHEN and CDR2 SYDVKM. CDR3 bases: TGTGCCAGCAGACAAACAGGGTTCAATTCACCCCTCCACTTT. Protein product: CASRQTGFNSPLHF.

V and J are TRBV5-1 and TRBJ2-2; D might be TRBD2 (6 bases). The germline V gene encodes CDR1 SGHRS and CDR2 YFSETQ. V was clipped by 4 bases and J by 7 bases, with 14 bases between them. This CDR3 comprises 14 residues. CDR3 sequence (DNA): TGCGCCAGCAGCGTCCGGGGGATGGACGGGGAGCTGTTTTTT. This encodes CASSVRGMDGELFF.

The chain links TRBV27 to TRBJ1-3, with 12 bases identical to TRBD1. In germline, CDR1 is MNHEY, CDR2 SMNVEV (reference sequence). The V segment lost 5 bases and the J segment 0 bases; nucleotides outside the gene matches: 8. This CDR3 region has 18 residues. CDR3 protein: CASSGGTGGQSSGNTIYF. In DNA form, the CDR3 reads TGTGCCAGCAGTGGAGGGACAGGGGGCCAAAGCTCTGGAAACACCATATATTTT.

The rearrangement links TRBV7-6 to TRBJ1-3, with D possibly matching TRBD1 (6 bases). V was trimmed by 4 bases and J by 4 bases, leaving 11 bases between them. There are 14 residues in the CDR3. Germline values: CDR1 SGHVS, CDR2 FNYEAQ. The CDR3 coding sequence is TGTGCCAGCAGCTCAGGGGTTACGGGAAACACCATATATTTT. Encoded protein: CASSSGVTGNTIYF.

The V call is TRBV5-5, the J call TRBJ2-7; 8 nucleotides line up with TRBD1. The CDR3 contains 14 residues. V shed 2 bases and J 3 bases; nucleotides not matched to a gene: 4. Germline V CDR1 and CDR2: SGHKS, YYEKEE (reference sequence). CDR3 amino acids: CASSFQGAFYEQYF. CDR3 DNA: TGTGCCAGCAGCTTCCAGGGGGCTTTCTACGAGCAGTACTTC. Using reference TRBV5-5 and TRBJ2-7 for the parts outside the CDR3, the full variable domain is DAGVTQSPTHLIKTRGQQVTLRCSPISGHKSVSWYQQVLGQGPQFIFQYYEKEERGRGNFPDRFSARQFPNYSSELNVNALLLGDSALYLCASSFQGAFYEQYFGPGTRLTVT.

The chain couples TRBV7-8 to TRBJ1-2, with 10 bases matching TRBD1. The junction had 5 bases not matched to a gene; V was cut back by 5 bases and J by 2 bases. Germline-derived CDR1 and CDR2 are SGHVS and FQNEAQ. This CDR3 is built from 15 residues. The CDR3 sequence is CASSRQTGGNYGYTF. The CDR3 DNA reads TGTGCCAGCAGCCGCCAGACAGGGGGCAACTATGGCTACACCTTC.